The 10 T cell receptor beta chains listed next were all sequenced from one sample in a study of cytomegalovirus exposure and HLA in healthy donors. The PCR used 60 Vbeta and 13 Jbeta primers. Clones were sequenced by immunoSEQ multiplex PCR, and TCRdb holds only the in-frame ones, with some missing. The sample consists of around 97,000 clones, under 85% of them appearing once. Sequenced: PBMCs. These receptor sequences come from a man between 50 and 59 years old in good health and CMV-seropositive.

V gene TRBV15 combines with J gene TRBJ2-5; possible D gene TRBD1, 5 bases. Trimming removed 0 bases at V and 3 bases at J, with 11 bases between. The CDR3 is 15 residues long. Germline CDR1 reads LNHNV; CDR2 reads YYDKDF (reference sequence). In nucleotides, the CDR3 is TGTGCCACCAGCAGAGATGCAGGGTCGGAAGAGACCCAGTACTTC. This sequence encodes CATSRDAGSEETQYF.

This clone has only a few counts. The gene calls are TRBV27 and TRBJ1-6; 7 bases fit TRBD1. Germline assignment: CDR1 MNHEY and CDR2 SMNVEV (reference sequence). There are 18 residues in the CDR3. The trim removed 1 base at V and 0 bases at J, leaving 6 bases unmatched. The CDR3 DNA reads as TGTGCCAGCAGTTTATATACAGGGGATTCCTCCTATAATTCACCCCTCCACTTT. Protein: CASSLYTGDSSYNSPLHF.

The sample holds a few counts of this clone. The chain joins TRBV7-9 to TRBJ2-5; 12 nucleotides align to TRBD2. The CDR3 is 18 residues long. Germline V lookup: CDR1 SEHNR, CDR2 FQNEAQ (reference sequence). V trimming: 5 bases; J trimming: 4 bases; junction bases outside the gene matches: 14. CDR3 nucleotide sequence: TGTGCCAGCAGCCCAACTTTTAGGACTAGCGGGAAACGAGAGACCCAGTACTTC. Its protein product is CASSPTFRTSGKRETQYF.

The V gene is TRBV18, the J gene TRBJ2-2, with 10 bases aligning to TRBD2. This CDR3 has 15 residues. CDR1 KGHSH and CDR2 LQKENI come from the germline V gene. The V gene end was trimmed by 3 bases and the J gene end by 8 bases; junction bases not matched to a gene: 6. The CDR3 here is CASSPALAGVGELFF. In nucleotides, the CDR3 is TGTGCCAGCTCACCGGCGCTAGCGGGAGTGGGGGAGCTGTTTTTT.

The gene calls are TRBV5-4 and TRBJ2-1; D may be TRBD2 (5 bases). Trimming cost V 4 bases and J 10 bases, with 12 bases left between them. The CDR3 length is 12 residues. CDR1 is SGHNT, CDR2 YYREEE, per germline (reference sequence). The CDR3 sequence is CASSPGGLEQFF. The CDR3 bases are TGTGCCAGCAGCCCAGGAGGTCTGGAGCAGTTCTTC.

CDR3 sequence reads: CASSLWPGDSNQPQHF. Here the CDR3 DNA reads TGTGCCAGCAGTTTATGGCCTGGAGATAGCAATCAGCCCCAGCATTTT. The chain combines TRBV28 with TRBJ1-5; D gene uncertain. Trimming shortened V by 0 bases and J by 0 bases, and 9 bases separated the two germline ends. CDR1 is MDHEN and CDR2 is SYDVKM in the germline V gene. The CDR3 is 16 amino acids.

This clone was picked up a small number of times. This chain joins TRBV4-2 and TRBJ2-3; 10 bases fit TRBD2. Germline V gene lookup returns CDR1 LGHNA and CDR2 YNFKEQ. The CDR3 covers 17 residues. V lost 0 bases and J lost 5; bases outside the gene matches: 8. Here the CDR3 reads CASSQDGASGSGDTQYF. CDR3 coding DNA: TGTGCCAGCAGCCAAGATGGGGCTAGCGGGAGTGGAGATACGCAGTATTTT.

V usage is TRBV5-1 and J usage is TRBJ1-1, with D tentatively TRBD1 (5 bases). V dropped 5 bases and J dropped 5 bases, with 16 bases sitting between them. There are 14 residues in the CDR3. CDR1 and CDR2 (germline): SGHRS, YFSETQ. The CDR3 DNA follows: TGCGCCAGCAGTACCGGGGGGTTGAGGACTGAAGCTTTCTTT. Its protein product is CASSTGGLRTEAFF.

V is TRBV18 and J is TRBJ2-5; a weak D match, TRBD1 (5 bases). CDR1 is KGHSH, CDR2 LQKENI, per germline. Trimming took off 3 bases at V and 2 bases at J, with 7 bases between the two ends. The CDR3 covers 13 residues. The CDR3 nucleotides read TGTGCCAGCTCACCTCAGGGACAAGAGACCCAGTACTTC. Protein: CASSPQGQETQYF.

The rearrangement joins TRBV2 to TRBJ1-4; 7 bases fit TRBD1. Germline V CDR1 and CDR2: SNHLY, FYNNEI. This CDR3 spans 14 amino acids. The ends lost 7 bases at V and 5 bases at J; junction bases unmatched: 7. The CDR3 loop is CASNGRQGNEKLFF. The DNA of the CDR3 is TGTGCCAGCAATGGGCGACAGGGAAATGAAAAACTGTTTTTT.